These T cell receptor beta chains were read from a single sample in a study of blood T cells in healthy people across ages. Each CDR3 protein gets one entry after TCRdb re-called the 5' RACE reads with MiXCR. The table includes 1.5 million to 2 million distinct CDR3 sequences, under 30% detected once. Sample: blood. The receptors come from a woman aged 25 to 45 in good health. Both conserved end residues are part of each CDR3. The D gene is left open where the match is weak. Part of the rows lack a size; the others show once, few, many or a class for expanded clones.

length: 14
D: NA
size: few
J: TRBJ1-2
V: TRBV11-2
DNA: TGTACCAGCAGCTTAGACCCCGACAGAGATGGCTACACCTTC
CDR3: CTSSLDPDRDGYTF

length: 16
D: NA
size: NA
J: TRBJ2-2
V: TRBV7-6
DNA: TGTGCCAGCAGCCCCCTCGGGGCGGGTGACACCGGGGAGCTGTTTTTT
CDR3: CASSPLGAGDTGELFF

length: 18
D: TRBD1
size: NA
J: TRBJ1-1
V: TRBV5-1
DNA: TGCGCCAGCAGCTTGGGAGCAGGACAGGGGGCCACGAACACTGAAGCTTTCTTT
CDR3: CASSLGAGQGATNTEAFF

length: 13
D: NA
size: NA
J: TRBJ1-5
V: TRBV2
DNA: TGTGCCAGCAGTGAAGAGGTCAATCAGCCCCAGCATTTT
CDR3: CASSEEVNQPQHF

length: 15
D: TRBD1
size: many
J: TRBJ2-7
V: TRBV2
DNA: TGTGCCAGCAGTGGGACCGGGACAGGGTCCTACGAGCAGTACTTC
CDR3: CASSGTGTGSYEQYF

length: 18
D: TRBD1
size: NA
J: TRBJ2-6
V: TRBV5-6
DNA: TGTGCCAGCAGCTTGGGGACAGGGAAATTTTCTGGGGCCAACGTCCTGACTTTC
CDR3: CASSLGTGKFSGANVLTF

length: 14
D: TRBD1
size: NA
J: TRBJ1-1
V: TRBV4-2
DNA: TGTGCCAGCAGCCTGGGACAGGGGCCTAAGGAAGCTTTCTTT
CDR3: CASSLGQGPKEAFF

length: 15
D: TRBD2
size: many
J: TRBJ2-5
V: TRBV4-3
DNA: TGCGCCAGCAGCCAAGATCGACTAGCGGGAGAGACCCAGTACTTC
CDR3: CASSQDRLAGETQYF

length: 14
D: TRBD1
size: many
J: TRBJ2-7
V: TRBV27
DNA: TGTGCCAGCAGTGACAGGGGGCAGACTCGCGAGCAGTACTTC
CDR3: CASSDRGQTREQYF

length: 15
D: NA
size: NA
J: TRBJ1-1
V: TRBV7-2
DNA: TGTGCCAGCAGCCCTTCTTTGAGGGCGGTCACTGAAGCTTTCTTT
CDR3: CASSPSLRAVTEAFF

length: 15
D: NA
size: many
J: TRBJ2-6
V: TRBV24-1
DNA: TGTGCCACCAGCCCCGGAGTTTCTGGGGCCAACGTCCTGACTTTC
CDR3: CATSPGVSGANVLTF

length: 15
D: NA
size: NA
J: TRBJ2-7
V: TRBV5-1
DNA: TGCGCCAGCAGCTTGGAAAGAGGGGAAGTAGGCGAGCAGTACTTC
CDR3: CASSLERGEVGEQYF

length: 14
D: NA
size: NA
J: TRBJ2-1
V: TRBV2
DNA: TGTGCCAGCAGAATAAGGTTTGGGGTGGATGAGCAGTTCTTC
CDR3: CASRIRFGVDEQFF

length: 13
D: NA
size: few
J: TRBJ1-1
V: TRBV20-1
DNA: TGCAGTGCCAATCCAGGGACCCAGGGCGGTGCTTTCTTT
CDR3: CSANPGTQGGAFF

length: 15
D: TRBD2
size: NA
J: TRBJ2-2
V: TRBV28
DNA: TGTGCCAGCGGCCGAGGGACTAGCGGAATCGGGGAGCTGTTTTTT
CDR3: CASGRGTSGIGELFF

length: 15
D: NA
size: NA
J: TRBJ2-3
V: TRBV24-1
DNA: TGTGCCACCAGTGATTCCACCACTAGCACAGATACGCAGTATTTT
CDR3: CATSDSTTSTDTQYF

length: 19
D: TRBD2
size: NA
J: TRBJ2-3
V: TRBV7-2
DNA: TGTGCCAGCAGCCCCGGTCCGTTTCTAGCGGGAGTTGGTACAGATACGCAGTATTTT
CDR3: CASSPGPFLAGVGTDTQYF

length: 11
D: NA
size: few
J: TRBJ2-3
V: TRBV20-1
DNA: TGCAGTGCGAAGCGGAAAGATACGCAGTATTTT
CDR3: CSAKRKDTQYF

length: 15
D: NA
size: NA
J: TRBJ2-5
V: TRBV27
DNA: TGTGCCAGCAGTCTCCCTGGAGGGAGAGAGGAGACCCAGTACTTC
CDR3: CASSLPGGREETQYF

length: 21
D: TRBD1
size: NA
J: TRBJ2-7
V: TRBV7-9
DNA: TGTGCCAGCAGCTCCAAACCCCGGGACAGGGTGGCACTACTATCTTCCTACGAGCAGTACTTC
CDR3: CASSSKPRDRVALLSSYEQYF

length: 16
D: TRBD2
size: NA
J: TRBJ2-5
V: TRBV11-2
DNA: TGTGCCAGCAGCCACTTAGTGGCGGGGGGTAGGGAGACCCAGTACTTC
CDR3: CASSHLVAGGRETQYF

length: 15
D: TRBD2
size: few
J: TRBJ2-1
V: TRBV20-1
DNA: TGCAGTGCTAGAGATCAGCGGGGGGGCACGGGTGAGCAGTTCTTC
CDR3: CSARDQRGGTGEQFF

length: 13
D: TRBD1
size: NA
J: TRBJ1-4
V: TRBV20-1
DNA: TGCAGTGCTAGTCAAGGGGGCGATGAAAAACTGTTTTTT
CDR3: CSASQGGDEKLFF

length: 14
D: TRBD2
size: NA
J: TRBJ2-5
V: TRBV2
DNA: TGTGCCAGCCCCCCGGGGGGGGCTCAAGAGGCCCAGTACTTC
CDR3: CASPPGGAQEAQYF